This T cell receptor beta chain is drawn from a study of cytomegalovirus exposure and HLA in healthy donors. Whole-study findings and limits: Rarity characterized most TCR sequences, yet some public TCRs appeared in many donors.

For this clone: Its antigen is still unknown.

The primer mix had 60 Vbeta and 13 Jbeta primers. Using immunoSEQ multiplex PCR, the repertoire was profiled, and TCRdb retains in-frame clones only, with some absent. The repertoire holds tens of thousands of clones, with 68% as singletons. This CDR3 is built from 16 residues. Per the germline V gene, CDR1 is SGHDN and CDR2 is FVKESK. V lost 4 bases and J lost 5, with 21 bases in between. This receptor was taken from a man between 40 and 49 years old in good health and CMV-seronegative. Sequenced material: PBMCs. This chain connects TRBV14 to TRBJ2-7; TRBD1 might be the D (6 bases). CDR3 sequence: CASSRGAGAVANEQYF. The CDR3 DNA reads TGTGCCAGCAGCCGAGGGGCAGGGGCAGTTGCTAACGAGCAGTACTTC.